This T cell receptor beta chain was sequenced in a study of T-cell memory formation after mild COVID-19. The CDR3 contains 11 residues. Germline V CDR1 and CDR2: SQVTM, ANQGSEA. About this clonotype itself: Its antigen is unknown.

Libraries for TCRalpha and TCRbeta carried sample barcodes and unique molecular identifiers via 5'RACE. TCRdb analysed the 5' RACE reads with MiXCR anew, one entry per CDR3 protein. The sample lists 65,000 to 95,000 distinct CDR3 sequences, about 13% occurring once. Study results and caveats: CD4+ bias marked clones expanding day 15 to 37, unlike balanced contracting clones. For contracting clones, CD4+ ones sat mainly in CM and EM, CD8+ in EMRA. That cross-reactive memory joined was suggested by some responding clones appearing in pre-infection memory.

The chain joins TRBV29-1 to TRBJ1-2; D possibly corresponds to TRBD1 (5 bases). The receptor was derived from a man younger than 35 who had mild COVID-19 (a few samples of this study predate the infection). Cell type and time point are not known. Sequencing was performed on PBMCs or a T cell subset sorted from them (not recorded which). The DNA for the CDR3 is TGCAGGGGGGGAGCTAACTATGGCTACACCTTC. Protein product: CRGGANYGYTF.